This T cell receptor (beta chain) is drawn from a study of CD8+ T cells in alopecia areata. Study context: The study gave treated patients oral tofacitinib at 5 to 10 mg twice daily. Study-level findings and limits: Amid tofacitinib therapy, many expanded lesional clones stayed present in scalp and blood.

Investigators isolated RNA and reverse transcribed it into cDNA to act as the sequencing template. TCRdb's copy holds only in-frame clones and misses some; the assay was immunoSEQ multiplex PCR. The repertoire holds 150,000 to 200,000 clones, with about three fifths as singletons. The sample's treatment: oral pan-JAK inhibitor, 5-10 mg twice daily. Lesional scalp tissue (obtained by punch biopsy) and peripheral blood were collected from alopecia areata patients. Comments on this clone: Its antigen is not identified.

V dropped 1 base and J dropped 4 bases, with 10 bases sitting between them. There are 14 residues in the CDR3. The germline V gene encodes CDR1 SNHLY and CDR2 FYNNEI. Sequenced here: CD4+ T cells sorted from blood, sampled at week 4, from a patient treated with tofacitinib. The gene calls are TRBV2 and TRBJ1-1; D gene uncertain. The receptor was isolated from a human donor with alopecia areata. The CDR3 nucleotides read TGTGCCAGCAGTGAAGGTTTGCGTCTCACTGAAGCTTTCTTT. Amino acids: CASSEGLRLTEAFF.